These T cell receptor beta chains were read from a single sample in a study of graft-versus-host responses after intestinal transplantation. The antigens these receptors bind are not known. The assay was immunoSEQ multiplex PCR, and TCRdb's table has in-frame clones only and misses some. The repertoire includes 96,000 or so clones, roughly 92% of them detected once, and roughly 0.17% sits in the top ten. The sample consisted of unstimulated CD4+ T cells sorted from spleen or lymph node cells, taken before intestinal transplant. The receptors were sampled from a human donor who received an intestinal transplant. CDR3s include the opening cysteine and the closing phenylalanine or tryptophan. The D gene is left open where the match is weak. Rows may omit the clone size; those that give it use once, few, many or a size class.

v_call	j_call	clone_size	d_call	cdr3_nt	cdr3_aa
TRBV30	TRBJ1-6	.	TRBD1	TGTGCCTGCAACCGGGACAGTCCTTCACCCCTCCACTTT	CACNRDSPSPLHF
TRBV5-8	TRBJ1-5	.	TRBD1	TGTGCCAGCAGCGGGGGACAGAATAGCAATCAGCCCCAGCATTTT	CASSGGQNSNQPQHF
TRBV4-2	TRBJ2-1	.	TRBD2	TGTGCCAGCAGCCATCCCGGGACTAGCGGGTACAATGAGCAGTTCTTC	CASSHPGTSGYNEQFF
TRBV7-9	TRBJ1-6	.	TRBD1	TGTGCCAGCAGCCCGACCGGGACAGGGCTTTCACCCCTCCACTTT	CASSPTGTGLSPLHF
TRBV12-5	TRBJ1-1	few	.	TGTGCTAGTGGTTTACGGGATGGGATCACTGAAGCTTTCTTT	CASGLRDGITEAFF
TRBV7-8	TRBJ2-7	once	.	TGTGCCACCCAGGAGGGAGGGGGTTTAATCGAGCAGTACTTC	CATQEGGGLIEQYF
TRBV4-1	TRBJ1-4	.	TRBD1	TGCGCCAGCAGCCAACCAATCCAGGGGGGCGCCTATGAAAAACTGTTTTTT	CASSQPIQGGAYEKLFF
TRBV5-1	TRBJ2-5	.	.	TGCGCCAGCAGCTGGGCACAGAAAGAGACCCAGTACTTC	CASSWAQKETQYF
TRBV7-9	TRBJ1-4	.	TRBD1	TGTGCCAGCAGCAAGGGACAGGGTGTTGAAAAACTGTTTTTT	CASSKGQGVEKLFF
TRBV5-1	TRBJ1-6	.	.	TGCGCCAGCAGAGGATCTGACTATTCACCCCTCCACTTT	CASRGSDYSPLHF
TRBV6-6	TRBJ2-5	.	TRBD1	TGTGCCAGTAGGATGGACAGGGTTGGGGAGACCCAGTACTTC	CASRMDRVGETQYF
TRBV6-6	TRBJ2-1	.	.	TGTGCCAGCAGTTACCGCGCTGATGAGCAGTTCTTC	CASSYRADEQFF
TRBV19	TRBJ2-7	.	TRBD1	TGTGCCAGTATGAAGTTGGGAAGACAGGGCTACGAGCAGTACTTC	CASMKLGRQGYEQYF
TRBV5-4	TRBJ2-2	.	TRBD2	TGTGCCAGCAGCCCGACTAGCGGAGCTACCGGGGAGCTGTTTTTT	CASSPTSGATGELFF
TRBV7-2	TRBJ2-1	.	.	TGTGCCAGCAGCTTCCATCCCTCAGGGTCTAATGAGCAGTTCTTC	CASSFHPSGSNEQFF
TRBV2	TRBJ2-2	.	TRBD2	TGTGCCAGCCTTAGCGGGAGGTCGACCGGGGAGCTGTTTTTT	CASLSGRSTGELFF
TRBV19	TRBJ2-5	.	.	TGTGCCAGTAGTCATCCGGCCCAGGGAGAGACCCAGTACTTC	CASSHPAQGETQYF
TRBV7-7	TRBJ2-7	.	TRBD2	TGTGCCAGCAGCTTATCCGGACTAGCGGGGGACGAGCAGTACTTC	CASSLSGLAGDEQYF
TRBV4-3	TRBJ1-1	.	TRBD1	TGCGCCAGCAGCCAGGGAAGACAGGGAAACACTGAAGCTTTCTTT	CASSQGRQGNTEAFF
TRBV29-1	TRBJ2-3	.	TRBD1	TGCAGCGCCGCCAGGGGGTTGGGAGATACGCAGTATTTT	CSAARGLGDTQYF
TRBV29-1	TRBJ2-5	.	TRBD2	TGCAGCGTTGAAGGAGTTCGCGGGAGCTCGAGAGAGACCCAGTACTTC	CSVEGVRGSSRETQYF
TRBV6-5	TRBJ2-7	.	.	TGTGCCAGCAGGATCCGAGACGGGACAAAGTACGAGCAGTACTTC	CASRIRDGTKYEQYF
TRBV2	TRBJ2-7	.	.	TGTGCCAGCATGCGGGGCTCTACCTACGAGCAGTACTTC	CASMRGSTYEQYF
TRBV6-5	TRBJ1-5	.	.	TGTGCCAGCAGGAGGACAGACGCTAGCAATCAGCCCCAGCATTTT	CASRRTDASNQPQHF
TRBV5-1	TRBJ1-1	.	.	TGCGCCAGCAGCGAGGACAGCCTGAACACTGAAGCTTTCTTT	CASSEDSLNTEAFF
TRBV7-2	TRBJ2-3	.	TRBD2	TGTGCCAGCAGCAATAGCGGGGCCACAGATACGCAGTATTTT	CASSNSGATDTQYF
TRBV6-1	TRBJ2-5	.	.	TGTGCCAGCAGTGAGGGAGGGGGGAGGTACCAAGAGACCCAGTACTTC	CASSEGGGRYQETQYF
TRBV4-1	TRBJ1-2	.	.	TGCGCCAGCAGCCAAGAAAGTAGAAGGGACATCTTCTTCTTC	CASSQESRRDIFFF
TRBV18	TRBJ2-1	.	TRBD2	TGTGCCAGCTCACGCGGACTAGCGGGAGCGGGTGAGCAGTTCTTC	CASSRGLAGAGEQFF
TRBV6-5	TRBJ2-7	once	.	TGTGCCAGCAGTTATAGACAACGGACCTACGAGCAGTACTTC	CASSYRQRTYEQYF
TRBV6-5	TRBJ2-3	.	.	TGTGCCAGCAGCCCCGGACTGGCGCGGAATACGCAGTATTTT	CASSPGLARNTQYF
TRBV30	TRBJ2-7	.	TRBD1	TGTGCCTGGAGTCGGGGTTTGGGACAGGGACAGTACTTC	CAWSRGLGQGQYF
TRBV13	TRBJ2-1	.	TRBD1	TGTGCCAGCAGCTTAGGAGGGACAGACTACAATGAGCAGTTCTTC	CASSLGGTDYNEQFF
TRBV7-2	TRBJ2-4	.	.	TGTGCCAGCAGCTCTCGTGGTCGGGGGTTGGAGGCCAAAAACATTCAGTACTTC	CASSSRGRGLEAKNIQYF
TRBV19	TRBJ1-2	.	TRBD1	TGTGCCAGTAGTACCAGGACAGGGGCTAACTATGGCTACACCTTC	CASSTRTGANYGYTF
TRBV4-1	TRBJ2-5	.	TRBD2	TGCGCCAGCAGCCAAGATTGGGGGGGAGAGACCCAGTACTTC	CASSQDWGGETQYF
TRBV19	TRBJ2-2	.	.	TGTGCCAGTAGTGGGGCAGCGAACACCGGGGAGCTGTTTTTT	CASSGAANTGELFF
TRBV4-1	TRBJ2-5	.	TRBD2	TGCGCCAGCAGCCAAGGGAGCGGGAGAAGGCAAGAGACCCAGTACTTC	CASSQGSGRRQETQYF
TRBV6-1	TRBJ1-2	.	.	TGTGCCAGCAGTGACAGGGTGTTCTATGGCTACACCTTC	CASSDRVFYGYTF
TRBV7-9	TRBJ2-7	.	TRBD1	TGTGCCAGCAGCGTAAAGCAGGGGGCCTTTAACTCCTACGAGCAGTACTTC	CASSVKQGAFNSYEQYF
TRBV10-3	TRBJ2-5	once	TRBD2	TGTGCCATCAGTCGGACTAGCGGGAGGGGAGAGACCCAGTACTTC	CAISRTSGRGETQYF
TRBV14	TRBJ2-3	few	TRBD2	TGTGCCAGCAGCCAAGGGCGGGGGGATACGCAGTATTTT	CASSQGRGDTQYF
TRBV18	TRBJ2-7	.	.	TGTGCCAGCTCACCCTCACAGGGTGCTGACGACGAGCAGTACTTC	CASSPSQGADDEQYF
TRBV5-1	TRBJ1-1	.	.	TGCGCCAGCAGCTTGGGGCCAGGGGACACTGAAGCTTTCTTT	CASSLGPGDTEAFF
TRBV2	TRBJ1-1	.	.	TGTGCCAGCAGTGCGGAGGCCATGAACACTGAAGCTTTCTTT	CASSAEAMNTEAFF